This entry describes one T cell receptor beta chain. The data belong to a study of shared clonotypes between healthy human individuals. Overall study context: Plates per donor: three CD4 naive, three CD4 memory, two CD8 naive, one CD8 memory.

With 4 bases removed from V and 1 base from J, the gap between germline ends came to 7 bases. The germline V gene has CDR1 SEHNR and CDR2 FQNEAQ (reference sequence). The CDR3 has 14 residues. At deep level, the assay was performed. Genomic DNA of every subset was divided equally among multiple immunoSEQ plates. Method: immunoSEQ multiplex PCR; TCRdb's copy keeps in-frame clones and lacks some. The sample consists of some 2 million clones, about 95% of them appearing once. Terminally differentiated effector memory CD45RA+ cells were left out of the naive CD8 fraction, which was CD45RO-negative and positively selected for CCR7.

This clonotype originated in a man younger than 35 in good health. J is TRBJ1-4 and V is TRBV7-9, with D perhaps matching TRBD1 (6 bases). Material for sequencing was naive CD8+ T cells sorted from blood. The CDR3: CASSSDRTNEKLFF. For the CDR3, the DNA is TGTGCCAGCAGCTCGGACAGAACTAATGAAAAACTGTTTTTT.